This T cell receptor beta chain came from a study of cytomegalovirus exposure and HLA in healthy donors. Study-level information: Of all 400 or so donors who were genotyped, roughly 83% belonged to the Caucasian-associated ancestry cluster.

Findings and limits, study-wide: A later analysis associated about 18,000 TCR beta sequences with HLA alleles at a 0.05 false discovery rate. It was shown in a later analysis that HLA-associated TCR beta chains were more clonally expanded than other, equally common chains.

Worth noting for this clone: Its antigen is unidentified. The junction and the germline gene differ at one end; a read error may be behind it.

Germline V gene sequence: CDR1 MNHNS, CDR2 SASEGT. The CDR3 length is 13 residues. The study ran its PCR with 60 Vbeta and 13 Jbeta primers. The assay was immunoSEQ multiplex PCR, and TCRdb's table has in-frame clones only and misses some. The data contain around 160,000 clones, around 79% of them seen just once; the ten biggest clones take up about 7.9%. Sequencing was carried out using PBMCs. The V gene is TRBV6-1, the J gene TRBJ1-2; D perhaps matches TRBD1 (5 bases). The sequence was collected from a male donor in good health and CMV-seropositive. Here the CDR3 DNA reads TGTGCCAGCAGAGGGTTGGACGGAATGGGGCCCCTCTTC. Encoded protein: CASRGLDGMGPLF.